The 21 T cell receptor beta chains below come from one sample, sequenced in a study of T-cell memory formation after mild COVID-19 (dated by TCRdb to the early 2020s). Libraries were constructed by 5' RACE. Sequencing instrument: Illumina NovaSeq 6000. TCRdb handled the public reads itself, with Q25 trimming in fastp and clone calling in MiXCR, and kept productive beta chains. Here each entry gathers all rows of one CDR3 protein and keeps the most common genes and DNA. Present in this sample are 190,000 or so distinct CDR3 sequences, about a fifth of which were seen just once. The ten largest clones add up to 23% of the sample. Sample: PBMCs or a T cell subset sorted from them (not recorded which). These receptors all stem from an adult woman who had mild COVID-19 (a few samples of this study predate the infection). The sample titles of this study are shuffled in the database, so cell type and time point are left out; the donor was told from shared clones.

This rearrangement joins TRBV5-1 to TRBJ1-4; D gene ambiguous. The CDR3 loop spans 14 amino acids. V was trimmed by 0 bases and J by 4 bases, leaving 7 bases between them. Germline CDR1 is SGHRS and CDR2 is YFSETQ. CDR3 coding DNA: TGCGCCAGCAGCTTGGTGGGCAGTAATGAAAAACTGTTTTTT. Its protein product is CASSLVGSNEKLFF.

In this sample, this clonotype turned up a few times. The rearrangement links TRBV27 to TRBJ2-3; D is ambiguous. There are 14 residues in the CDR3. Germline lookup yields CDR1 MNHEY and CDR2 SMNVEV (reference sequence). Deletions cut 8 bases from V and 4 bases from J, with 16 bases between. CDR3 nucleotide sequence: TGTGCCAGCGGCTCTCGCGGACGGCCAGATACGCAGTATTTT. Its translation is CASGSRGRPDTQYF.

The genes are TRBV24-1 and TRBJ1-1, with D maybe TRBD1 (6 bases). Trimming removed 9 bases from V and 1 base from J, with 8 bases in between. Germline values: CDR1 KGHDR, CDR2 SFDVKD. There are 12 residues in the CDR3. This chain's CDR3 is CATGGTNTEAFF. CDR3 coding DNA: TGTGCCACCGGGGGCACGAACACTGAAGCTTTCTTT.

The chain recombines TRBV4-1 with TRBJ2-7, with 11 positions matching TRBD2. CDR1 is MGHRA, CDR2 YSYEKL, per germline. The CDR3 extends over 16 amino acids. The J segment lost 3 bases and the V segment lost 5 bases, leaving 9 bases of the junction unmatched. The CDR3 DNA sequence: TGCGCCAGCAGCTTGTCCGGGACTAGCGGACACTACGAGCAGTACTTC. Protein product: CASSLSGTSGHYEQYF.

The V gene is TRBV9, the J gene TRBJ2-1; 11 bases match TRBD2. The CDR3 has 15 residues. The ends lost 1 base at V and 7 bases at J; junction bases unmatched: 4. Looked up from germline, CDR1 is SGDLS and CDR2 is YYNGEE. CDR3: CASSVTSGGGNEQFF. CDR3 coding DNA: TGTGCCAGCAGCGTAACTAGCGGGGGTGGGAATGAGCAGTTCTTC. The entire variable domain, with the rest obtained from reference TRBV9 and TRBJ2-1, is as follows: DSGVTQTPKHLITATGQRVTLRCSPRSGDLSVYWYQQSLDQGLQFLIQYYNGEERAKGNILERFSAQQFPDLHSELNLSSLELGDSALYFCASSVTSGGGNEQFFGPGTRLTVL.

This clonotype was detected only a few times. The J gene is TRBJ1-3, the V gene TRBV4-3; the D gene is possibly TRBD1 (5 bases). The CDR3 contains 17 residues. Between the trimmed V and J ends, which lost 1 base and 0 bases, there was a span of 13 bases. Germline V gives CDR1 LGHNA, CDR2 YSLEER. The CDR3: CASSQGRDAYSGNTIYF. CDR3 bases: TGCGCCAGCAGCCAAGGAAGGGACGCCTACTCTGGAAACACCATATATTTT.

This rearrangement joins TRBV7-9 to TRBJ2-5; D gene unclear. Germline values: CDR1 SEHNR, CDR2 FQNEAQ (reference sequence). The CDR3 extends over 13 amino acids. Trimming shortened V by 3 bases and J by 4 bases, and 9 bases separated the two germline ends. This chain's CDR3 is CASSLPGPETQYF. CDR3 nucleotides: TGTGCCAGCAGCTTGCCGGGTCCAGAGACCCAGTACTTC.

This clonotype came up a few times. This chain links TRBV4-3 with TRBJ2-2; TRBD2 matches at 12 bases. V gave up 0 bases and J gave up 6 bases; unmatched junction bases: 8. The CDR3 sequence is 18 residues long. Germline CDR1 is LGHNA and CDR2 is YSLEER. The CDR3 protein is CASSQDRVGLAGSGELFF. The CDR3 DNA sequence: TGCGCCAGCAGCCAAGATCGGGTTGGACTAGCGGGATCCGGGGAGCTGTTTTTT.

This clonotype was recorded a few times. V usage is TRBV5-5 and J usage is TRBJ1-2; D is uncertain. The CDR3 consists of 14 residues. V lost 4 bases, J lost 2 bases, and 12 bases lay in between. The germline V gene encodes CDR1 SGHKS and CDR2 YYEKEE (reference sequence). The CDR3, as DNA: TGTGCCAGCAGCGCAGAGCCCGGGAACTATGGCTACACCTTC. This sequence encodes CASSAEPGNYGYTF. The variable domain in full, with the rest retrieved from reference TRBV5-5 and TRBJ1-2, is DAGVTQSPTHLIKTRGQQVTLRCSPISGHKSVSWYQQVLGQGPQFIFQYYEKEERGRGNFPDRFSARQFPNYSSELNVNALLLGDSALYLCASSAEPGNYGYTFGSGTRLTVV.

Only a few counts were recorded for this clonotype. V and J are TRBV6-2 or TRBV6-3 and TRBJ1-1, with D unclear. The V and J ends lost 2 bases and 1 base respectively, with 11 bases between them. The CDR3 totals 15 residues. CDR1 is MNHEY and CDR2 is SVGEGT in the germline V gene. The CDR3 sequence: CASSYRVEGNTEAFF. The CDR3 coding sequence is TGTGCCAGCAGTTACAGGGTAGAGGGGAACACTGAAGCTTTCTTT.

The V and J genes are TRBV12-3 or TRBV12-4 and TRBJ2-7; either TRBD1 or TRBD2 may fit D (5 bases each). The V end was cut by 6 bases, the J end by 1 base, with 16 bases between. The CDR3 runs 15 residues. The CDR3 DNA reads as TGTGCCAGCAGACCCCGGGACGTAGCTTCCTACGAGCAGTACTTC. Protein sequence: CASRPRDVASYEQYF.

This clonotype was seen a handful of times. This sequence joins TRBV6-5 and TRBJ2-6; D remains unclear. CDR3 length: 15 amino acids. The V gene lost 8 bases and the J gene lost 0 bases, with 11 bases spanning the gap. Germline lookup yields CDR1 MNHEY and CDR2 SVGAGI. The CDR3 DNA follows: TGTGCCAGCGGGCTCGGAGTCTCTGGGGCCAACGTCCTGACTTTC. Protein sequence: CASGLGVSGANVLTF.

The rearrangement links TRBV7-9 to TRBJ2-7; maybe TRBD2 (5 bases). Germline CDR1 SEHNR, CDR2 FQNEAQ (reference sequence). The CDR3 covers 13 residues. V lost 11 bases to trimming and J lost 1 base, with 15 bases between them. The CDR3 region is CAVPGSGSYEQYF. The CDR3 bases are TGTGCCGTCCCGGGTTCGGGATCCTACGAGCAGTACTTC.

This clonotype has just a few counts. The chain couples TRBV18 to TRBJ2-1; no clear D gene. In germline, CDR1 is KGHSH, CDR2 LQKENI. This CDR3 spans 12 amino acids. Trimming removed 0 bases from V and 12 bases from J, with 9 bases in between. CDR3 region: CASSPPLDAQFF. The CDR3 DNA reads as TGTGCCAGCTCACCACCGTTAGATGCGCAGTTCTTC.

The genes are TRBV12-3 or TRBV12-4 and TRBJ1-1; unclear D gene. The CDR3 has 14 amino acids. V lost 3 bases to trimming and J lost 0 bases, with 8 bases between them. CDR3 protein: CASSFNGVNTEAFF. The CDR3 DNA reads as TGTGCCAGCAGTTTCAACGGTGTGAACACTGAAGCTTTCTTT.

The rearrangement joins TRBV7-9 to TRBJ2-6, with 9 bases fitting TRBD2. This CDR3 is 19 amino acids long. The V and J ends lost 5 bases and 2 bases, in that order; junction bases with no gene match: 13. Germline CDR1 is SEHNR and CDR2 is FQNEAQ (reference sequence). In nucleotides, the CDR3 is TGTGCCAGCAGCCCCACCGGGGGTAGCGGGGGTACTGGGGCCAACGTCCTGACTTTC. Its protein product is CASSPTGGSGGTGANVLTF.

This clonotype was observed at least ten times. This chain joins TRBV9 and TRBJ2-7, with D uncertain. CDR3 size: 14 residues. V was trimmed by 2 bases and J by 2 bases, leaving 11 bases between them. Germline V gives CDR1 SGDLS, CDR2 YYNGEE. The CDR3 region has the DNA TGTGCCAGCAGCGTGGTCGCGTCCACCTACGAGCAGTACTTC. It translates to CASSVVASTYEQYF.

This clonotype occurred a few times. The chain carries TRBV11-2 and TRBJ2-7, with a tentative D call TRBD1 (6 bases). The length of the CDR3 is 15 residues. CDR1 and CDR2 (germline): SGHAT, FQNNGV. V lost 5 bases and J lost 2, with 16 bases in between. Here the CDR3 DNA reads TGTGCCAGCAGCCCACCGCTGGGGGCCCCCTACGAGCAGTACTTC. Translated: CASSPPLGAPYEQYF.

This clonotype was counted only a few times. CDR3 in amino acids: CARERAPPAVTGELFF. For the CDR3, the DNA is TGTGCCAGAGAAAGAGCACCGCCCGCGGTCACCGGGGAGCTGTTTTTT. This chain links TRBV19 with TRBJ2-2; no definite D call. Looked up from germline, CDR1 is LNHDA and CDR2 is SQIVND (reference sequence). The V end was cut by 9 bases, the J end by 4 bases, with 21 bases between. The CDR3 length is 16 residues.

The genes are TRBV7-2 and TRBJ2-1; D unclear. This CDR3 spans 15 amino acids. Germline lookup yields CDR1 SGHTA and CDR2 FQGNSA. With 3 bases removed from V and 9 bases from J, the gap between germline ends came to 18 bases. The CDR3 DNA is TGTGCCAGCAGCTTCCGGGCCGAGCCGACGACTGAGCAGTTCTTC. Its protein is CASSFRAEPTTEQFF.

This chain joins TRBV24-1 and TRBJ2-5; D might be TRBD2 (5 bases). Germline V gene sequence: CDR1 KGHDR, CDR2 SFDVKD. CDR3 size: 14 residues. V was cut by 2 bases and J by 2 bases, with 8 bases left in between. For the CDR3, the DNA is TGTGCCACCAGTGATTGGACGGGGCAAGAGACCCAGTACTTC. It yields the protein CATSDWTGQETQYF.